This T cell receptor (beta chain) was profiled in a study of identical twins. Concerning this clonotype itself: The antigen is not known.

Study-wide points: Cross-sectional statistical analysis, not tracking of the same donors, underpinned the conclusions. Zero-insertion analyses were open to partial confounding by invariant MAIT and iNKT cells.

This CDR3 is built from 15 residues. V gave up 5 bases and J gave up 7 bases; unmatched junction bases: 6. Germline V gene sequence: CDR1 SGHTA, CDR2 FQGTGA. MiXCR, run by TCRdb on the 5' RACE reads, gives a single entry per CDR3 protein. The sample carries 400,000 to 600,000 distinct CDR3 sequences, approximately 20% recorded once. The sample was also reused in another study, on yellow fever vaccine responses in identical twins. That investigation notes: Reportedly, the response of twins' T cells to the vaccine seemed partly convergent, partly personalized.

The sample was CD4+ T cells sorted from blood. The V and J genes are TRBV7-3 and TRBJ2-1; 12 bases match TRBD2. The source is a woman younger than 30 in good health. CDR3 amino acids: CASSPTSGSLNEQFF. The CDR3 DNA sequence: TGTGCCAGCAGCCCGACTAGCGGGAGTCTAAATGAGCAGTTCTTC.